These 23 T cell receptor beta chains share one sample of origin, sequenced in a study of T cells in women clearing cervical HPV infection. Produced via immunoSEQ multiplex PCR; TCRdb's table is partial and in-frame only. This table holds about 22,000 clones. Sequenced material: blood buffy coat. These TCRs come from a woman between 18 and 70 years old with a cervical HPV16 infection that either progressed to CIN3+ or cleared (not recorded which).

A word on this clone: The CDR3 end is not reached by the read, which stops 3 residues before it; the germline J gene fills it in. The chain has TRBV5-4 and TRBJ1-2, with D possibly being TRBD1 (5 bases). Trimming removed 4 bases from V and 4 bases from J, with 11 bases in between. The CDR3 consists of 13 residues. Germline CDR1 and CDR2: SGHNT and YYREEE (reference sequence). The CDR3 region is CASSVKGVYGYTF. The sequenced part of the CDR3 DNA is TGTGCCAGCAGCGTCAAAGGGGTCTATGGC.

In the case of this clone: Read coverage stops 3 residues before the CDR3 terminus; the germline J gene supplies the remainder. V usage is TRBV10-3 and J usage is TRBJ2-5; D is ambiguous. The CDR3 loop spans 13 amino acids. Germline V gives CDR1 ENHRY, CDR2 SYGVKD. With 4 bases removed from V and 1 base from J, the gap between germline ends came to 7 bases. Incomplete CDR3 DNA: TGTGCCATCAGTGGAGCAGGCCAAGAGACC. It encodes CAISGAGQET. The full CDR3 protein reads CAISGAGQETQYF.

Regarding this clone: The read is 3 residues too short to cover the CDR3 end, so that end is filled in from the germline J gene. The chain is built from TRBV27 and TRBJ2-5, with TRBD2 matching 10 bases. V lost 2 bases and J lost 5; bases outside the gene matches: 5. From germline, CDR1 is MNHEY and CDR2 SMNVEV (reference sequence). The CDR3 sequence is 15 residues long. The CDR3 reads CASSLLAGVGETQYF. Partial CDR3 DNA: TGTGCCAGCAGTTTACTAGCGGGGGTTGGGGAGACC.

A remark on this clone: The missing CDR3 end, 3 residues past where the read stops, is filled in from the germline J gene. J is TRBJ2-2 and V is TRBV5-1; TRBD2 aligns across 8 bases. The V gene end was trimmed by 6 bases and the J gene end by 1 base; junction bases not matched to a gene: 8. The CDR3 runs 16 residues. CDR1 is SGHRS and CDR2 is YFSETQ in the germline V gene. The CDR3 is CASTPSRGGNTGELFF. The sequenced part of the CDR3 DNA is TGCGCCAGCACCCCGAGCCGGGGGGGGAACACCGGGGAG.

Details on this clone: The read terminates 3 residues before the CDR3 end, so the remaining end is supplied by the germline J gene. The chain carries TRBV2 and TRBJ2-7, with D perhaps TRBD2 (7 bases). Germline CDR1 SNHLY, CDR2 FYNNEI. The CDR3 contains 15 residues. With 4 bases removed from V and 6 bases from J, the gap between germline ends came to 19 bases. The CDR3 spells CASSARGWDYLEQYF. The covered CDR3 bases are TGTGCCAGCAGTGCCAGGGGTTGGGACTACCTCGAG.

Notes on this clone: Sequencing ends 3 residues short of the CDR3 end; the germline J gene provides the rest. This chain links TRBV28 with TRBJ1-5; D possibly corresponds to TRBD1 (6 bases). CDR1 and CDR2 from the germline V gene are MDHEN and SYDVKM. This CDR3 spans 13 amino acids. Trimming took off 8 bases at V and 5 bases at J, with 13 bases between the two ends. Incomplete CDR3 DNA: TGTGCCAGCGCTCCGACAGGATATCAGCCC. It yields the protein CASAPTGYQP. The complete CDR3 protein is CASAPTGYQPQHF.

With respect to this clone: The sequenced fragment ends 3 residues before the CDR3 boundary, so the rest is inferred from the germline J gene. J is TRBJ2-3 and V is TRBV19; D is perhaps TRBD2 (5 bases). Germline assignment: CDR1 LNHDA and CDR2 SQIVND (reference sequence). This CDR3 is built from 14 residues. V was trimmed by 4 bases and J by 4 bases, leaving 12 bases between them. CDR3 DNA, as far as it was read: TGTGCCAGTAGTACCTCGGCCGGGGCAGATACG. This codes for CASSTSAGADT. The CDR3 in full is CASSTSAGADTQYF.

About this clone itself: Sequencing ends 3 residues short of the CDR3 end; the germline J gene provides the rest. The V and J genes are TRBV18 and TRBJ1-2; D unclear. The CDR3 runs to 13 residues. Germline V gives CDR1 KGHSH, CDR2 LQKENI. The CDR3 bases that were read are TGTGCCAGCTCACCAACTAGCGACTGGGAC. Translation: CASSPTSDWD. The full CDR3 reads CASSPTSDWDYTF.

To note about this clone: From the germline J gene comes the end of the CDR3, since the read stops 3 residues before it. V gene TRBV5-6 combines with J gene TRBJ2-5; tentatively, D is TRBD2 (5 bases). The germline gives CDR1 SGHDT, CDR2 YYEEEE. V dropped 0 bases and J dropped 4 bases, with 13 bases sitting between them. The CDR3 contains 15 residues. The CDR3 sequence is CASSLERGWVETQYF. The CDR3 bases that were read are TGTGCCAGCAGCTTGGAGAGAGGGTGGGTAGAGACC. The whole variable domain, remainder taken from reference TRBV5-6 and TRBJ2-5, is DAGVTQSPTHLIKTRGQQVTLRCSPKSGHDTVSWYQQALGQGPQFIFQYYEEEERQRGNFPDRFSGHQFPNYSSELNVNALLLGDSALYLCASSLERGWVETQYFGPGTRLLVL.

This CDR3 is CASSPRTSGVYDYTF. CDR3 bases read: TGTGCCAGCTCACCACGTACTAGCGGGGTCTACGAC. The chain couples TRBV18 to TRBJ1-2; D gene uncertain. With the read ending 3 residues before the CDR3 end, the germline J gene is used to fill in that end. This CDR3 is 15 amino acids long. Germline V gene sequence: CDR1 KGHSH, CDR2 LQKENI.

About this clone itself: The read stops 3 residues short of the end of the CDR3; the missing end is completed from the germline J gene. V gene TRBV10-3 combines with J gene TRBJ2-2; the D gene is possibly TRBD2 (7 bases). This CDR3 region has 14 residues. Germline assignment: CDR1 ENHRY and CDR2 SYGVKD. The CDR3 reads CAISPRGANEKLFF. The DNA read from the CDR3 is TGTGCCATCAGCCCCCGGGGGGCTAATGAAAAG.

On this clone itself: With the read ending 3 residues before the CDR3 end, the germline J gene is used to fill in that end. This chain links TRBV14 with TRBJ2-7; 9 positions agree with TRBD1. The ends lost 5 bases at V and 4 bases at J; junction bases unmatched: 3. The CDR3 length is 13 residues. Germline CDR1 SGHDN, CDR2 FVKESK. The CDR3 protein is CASSFGTGYEQYF. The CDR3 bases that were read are TGTGCCAGCAGCTTCGGGACAGGGTACGAG.

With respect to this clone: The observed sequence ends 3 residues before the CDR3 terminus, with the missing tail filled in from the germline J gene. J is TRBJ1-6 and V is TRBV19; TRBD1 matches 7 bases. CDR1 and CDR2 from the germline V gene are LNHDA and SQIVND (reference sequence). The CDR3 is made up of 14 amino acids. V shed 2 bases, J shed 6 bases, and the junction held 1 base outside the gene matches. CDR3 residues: CASSIWDSNSPLHF. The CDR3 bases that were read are TGTGCCAGTAGTATATGGGACAGTAATTCACCC.

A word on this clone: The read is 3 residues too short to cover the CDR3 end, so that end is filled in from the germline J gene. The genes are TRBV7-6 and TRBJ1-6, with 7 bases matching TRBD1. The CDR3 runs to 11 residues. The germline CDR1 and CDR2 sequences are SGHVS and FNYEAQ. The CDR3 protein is CASSPRGTLHF. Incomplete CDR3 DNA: TGTGCCAGCAGCCCCAGGGGGACC. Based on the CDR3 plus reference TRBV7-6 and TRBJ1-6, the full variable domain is GAGVSQSPRYKVTKRGQDVALRCDPISGHVSLYWYRQALGQGPEFLTYFNYEAQQDKSGLPNDRFSAERPEGSISTLTIQRTEQRDSAMYRCASSPRGTLHFGNGTRLTVT.

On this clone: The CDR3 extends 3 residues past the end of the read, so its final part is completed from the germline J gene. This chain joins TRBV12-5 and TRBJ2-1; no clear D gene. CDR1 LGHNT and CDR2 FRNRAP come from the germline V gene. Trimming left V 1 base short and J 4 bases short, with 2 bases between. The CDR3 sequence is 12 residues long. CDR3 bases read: TGTGCTAGTGGTTTGGCTTACAATGAG. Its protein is CASGLAYNE. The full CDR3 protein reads CASGLAYNEQFF.

Incomplete CDR3 DNA: TGTGCCAGCTACCTCACAGGGACAGCGGGCACCGGGGAG. It codes for CASYLTGTAGTGE. The entire CDR3 is CASYLTGTAGTGELFF. This chain connects TRBV18 to TRBJ2-2, with a tentative D call TRBD1 (7 bases). The CDR3 is cut off 3 residues early in the read; its end comes from the germline J gene. The V end was cut by 7 bases, the J end by 4 bases, with 19 bases between. This CDR3 has 16 residues. CDR1 KGHSH and CDR2 LQKENI come from the germline V gene.

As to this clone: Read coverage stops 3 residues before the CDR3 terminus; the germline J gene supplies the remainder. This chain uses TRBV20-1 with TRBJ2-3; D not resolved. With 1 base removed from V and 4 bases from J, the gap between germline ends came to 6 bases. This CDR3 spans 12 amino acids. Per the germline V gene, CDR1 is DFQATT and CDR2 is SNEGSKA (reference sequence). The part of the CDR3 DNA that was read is TGCAGTGCTAGAGGATCGGCAGATACG. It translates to CSARGSADT. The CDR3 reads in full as CSARGSADTQYF.

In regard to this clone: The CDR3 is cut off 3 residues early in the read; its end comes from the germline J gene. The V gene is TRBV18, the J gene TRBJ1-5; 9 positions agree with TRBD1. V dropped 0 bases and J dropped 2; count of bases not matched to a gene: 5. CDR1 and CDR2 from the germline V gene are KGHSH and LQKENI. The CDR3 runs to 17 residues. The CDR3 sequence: CASSPPQGAGGNQPQHF. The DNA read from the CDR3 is TGTGCCAGCTCACCACCACAGGGGGCGGGCGGCAATCAGCCC.

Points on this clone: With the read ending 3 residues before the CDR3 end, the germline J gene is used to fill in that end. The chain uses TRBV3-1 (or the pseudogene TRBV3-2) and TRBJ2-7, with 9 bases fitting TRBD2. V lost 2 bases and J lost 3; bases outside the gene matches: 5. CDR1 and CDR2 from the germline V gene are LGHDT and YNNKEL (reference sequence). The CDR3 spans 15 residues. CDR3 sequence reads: CASSQMGTSSYEQYF. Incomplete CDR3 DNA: TGTGCCAGCAGCCAAATGGGGACTAGCAGCTACGAG.

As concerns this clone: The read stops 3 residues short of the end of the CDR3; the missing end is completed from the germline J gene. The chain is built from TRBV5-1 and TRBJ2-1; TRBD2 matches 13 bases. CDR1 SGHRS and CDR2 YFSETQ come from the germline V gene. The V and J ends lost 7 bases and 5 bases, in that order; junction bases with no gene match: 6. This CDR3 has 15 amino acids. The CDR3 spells CASLIGTSGNNEQFF. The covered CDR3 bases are TGCGCCAGCTTGATCGGGACTAGCGGGAACAATGAG.

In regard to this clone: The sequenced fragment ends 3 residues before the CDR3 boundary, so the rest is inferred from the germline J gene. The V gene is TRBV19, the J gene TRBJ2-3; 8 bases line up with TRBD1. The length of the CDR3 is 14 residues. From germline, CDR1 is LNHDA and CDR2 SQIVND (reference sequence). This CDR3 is CASSIQGAQETQYF. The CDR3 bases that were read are TGTGCCAGTAGTATACAGGGGGCCCAAGAGACG.

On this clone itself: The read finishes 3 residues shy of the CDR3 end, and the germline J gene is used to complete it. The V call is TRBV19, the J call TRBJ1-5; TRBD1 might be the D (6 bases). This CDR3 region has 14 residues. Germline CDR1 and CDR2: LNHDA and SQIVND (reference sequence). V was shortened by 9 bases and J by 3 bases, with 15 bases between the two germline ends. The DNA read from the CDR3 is TGTGCCAGCCGACAGGAGGGAGTCAATCAGCCC. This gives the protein CASRQEGVNQP. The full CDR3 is CASRQEGVNQPQHF. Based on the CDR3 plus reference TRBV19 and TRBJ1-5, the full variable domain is DGGITQSPKYLFRKEGQNVTLSCEQNLNHDAMYWYRQDPGQGLRLIYYSQIVNDFQKGDIAEGYSVSREKKESFPLTVTSAQKNPTAFYLCASRQEGVNQPQHFGDGTRLSIL.

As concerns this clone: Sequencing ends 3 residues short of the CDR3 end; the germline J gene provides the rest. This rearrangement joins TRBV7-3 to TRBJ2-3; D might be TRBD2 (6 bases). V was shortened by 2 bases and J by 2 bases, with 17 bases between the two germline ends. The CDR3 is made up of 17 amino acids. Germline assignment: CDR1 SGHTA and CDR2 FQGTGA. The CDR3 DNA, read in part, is TGTGCCAGCAGCTTAGGGACTGCGGTCCAATTCACAGATACG. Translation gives CASSLGTAVQFTDT. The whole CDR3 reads CASSLGTAVQFTDTQYF.